Listed below are T cell receptor beta chains from one sample, sequenced in a study of T cells after somatic rescue of genetic block. Assay used: immunoSEQ multiplex PCR; TCRdb lists only in-frame clones, some missing. The sample shows approximately 78,000 clones, roughly 91% of them seen only once. The sequenced sample consisted of peripheral blood mononuclear cells (PBMCs). Source of these receptors: a man aged 25 to 40. CDR3s include the opening cysteine and the closing phenylalanine or tryptophan. The order of the fields is V gene, CDR3 protein.

TRBV6-1 | CASRLTGRVEKLFF
TRBV7-9 | CASSLAGNNEKLFF
TRBV11-2 | CASSLGQGLDTEAFF
TRBV2 | CASRLTEYNSPLHF
TRBV6-1 | CASSIRTGVNYGYTF
TRBV10-1 | CASPPGHNYEQYF
TRBV5-6 | CASSLEGFGRRFAEAFF
TRBV7-2 | CASSFTGGSSYEQYF
TRBV30 | CAWTVGYGYTF
TRBV4-3 | CASSDSWVSYEQYF
TRBV5-1 | CASSYGTGNEKLFF
TRBV18 | CASSPMGGETTGELFF
TRBV2 | CASSDRLALGYNEQFF
TRBV20-1 | CSVSRVGEQFF
TRBV2 | CASSESRSQETQYF
TRBV19 | CASSPSNQPQHF
TRBV19 | CASRILDSYNSPLHF
TRBV7-8 | CASSLVVGGNQPQHF
TRBV5-1 | CASSRTEAYEQYF
TRBV27 | CASSLWSGSNEQFF
TRBV9 | CASSADRGGNTIYF
TRBV18 | CASSLARSSSYNEQFF
TRBV10-1 | CASLTRGRTKRGGYYNEQFF